This T cell receptor (beta chain) emerged from a study of blood T cell repertoires in COVID-19. V dropped 1 base and J dropped 7; count of bases not matched to a gene: 10. Germline V gene sequence: CDR1 SGHDT, CDR2 YYEEEE. The CDR3 sequence is 15 residues long. This table comes from immunoSEQ multiplex PCR, and its TCRdb copy is limited to in-frame clones, with some not included. The sample lists 300,000 or so clones; roughly 90% were seen once. Donors in Cohort 3 who had recovered were those with two negative PCRs, healthcare professional clearance, or resolution of their symptoms. The clonotype comes from a man in his 60s who had recovered from COVID-19. Sequenced input: PBMCs or T cells enriched from blood (not recorded which). The chain recombines TRBV5-6 with TRBJ2-7; 8 nucleotides match TRBD2. The CDR3 DNA reads as TGTGCCAGCAGCTTGTTCGGGCGGGAGGTTGGGGAGCAGTACTTC. Its protein is CASSLFGREVGEQYF.